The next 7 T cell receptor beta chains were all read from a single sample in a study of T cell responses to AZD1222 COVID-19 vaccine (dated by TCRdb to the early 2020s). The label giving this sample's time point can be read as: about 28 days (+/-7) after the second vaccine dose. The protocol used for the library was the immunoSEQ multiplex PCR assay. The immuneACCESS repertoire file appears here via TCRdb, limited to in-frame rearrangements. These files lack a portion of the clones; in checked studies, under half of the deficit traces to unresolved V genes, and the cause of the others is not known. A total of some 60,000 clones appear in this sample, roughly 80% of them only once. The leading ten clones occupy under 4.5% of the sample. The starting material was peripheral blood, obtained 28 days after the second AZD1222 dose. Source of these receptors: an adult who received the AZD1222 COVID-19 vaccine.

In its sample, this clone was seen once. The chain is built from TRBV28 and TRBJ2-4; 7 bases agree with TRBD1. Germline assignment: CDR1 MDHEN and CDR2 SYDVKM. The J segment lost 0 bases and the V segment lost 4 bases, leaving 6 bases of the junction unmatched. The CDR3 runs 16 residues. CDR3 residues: CASSSPGTVAKNIQYF. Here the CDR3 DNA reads TGTGCCAGCAGTTCCCCCGGGACAGTAGCCAAAAACATTCAGTACTTC. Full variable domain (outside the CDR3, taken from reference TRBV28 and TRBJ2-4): DVKVTQSSRYLVKRTGEKVFLECVQDMDHENMFWYRQDPGLGLRLIYFSYDVKMKEKGDIPEGYSVSREKKERFSLILESASTNQTSMYLCASSSPGTVAKNIQYFGAGTRLSVL.

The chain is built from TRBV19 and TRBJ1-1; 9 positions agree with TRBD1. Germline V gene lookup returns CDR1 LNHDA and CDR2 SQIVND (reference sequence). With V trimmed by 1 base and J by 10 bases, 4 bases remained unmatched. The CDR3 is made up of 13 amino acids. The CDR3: CASSIAQDRGAFF. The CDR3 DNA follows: TGTGCCAGTAGTATAGCTCAGGACAGGGGAGCTTTCTTT. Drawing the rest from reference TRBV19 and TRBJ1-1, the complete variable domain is DGGITQSPKYLFRKEGQNVTLSCEQNLNHDAMYWYRQDPGQGLRLIYYSQIVNDFQKGDIAEGYSVSREKKESFPLTVTSAQKNPTAFYLCASSIAQDRGAFFGQGTRLTVV.

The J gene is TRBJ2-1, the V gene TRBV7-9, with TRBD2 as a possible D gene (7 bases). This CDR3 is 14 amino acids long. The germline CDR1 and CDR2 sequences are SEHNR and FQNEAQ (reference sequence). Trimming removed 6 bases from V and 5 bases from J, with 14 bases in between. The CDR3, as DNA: TGTGCCAGCAGGAGGGGGGGACACGACAATGAGCAGTTCTTC. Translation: CASRRGGHDNEQFF.

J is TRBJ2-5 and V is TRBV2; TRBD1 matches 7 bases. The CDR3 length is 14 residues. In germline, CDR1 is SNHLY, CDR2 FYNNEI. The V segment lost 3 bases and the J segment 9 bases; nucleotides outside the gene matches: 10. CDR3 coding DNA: TGTGCCAGCAGTGAGGCAGTACCGCAGGGGGCCCAGTACTTC. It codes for CASSEAVPQGAQYF.

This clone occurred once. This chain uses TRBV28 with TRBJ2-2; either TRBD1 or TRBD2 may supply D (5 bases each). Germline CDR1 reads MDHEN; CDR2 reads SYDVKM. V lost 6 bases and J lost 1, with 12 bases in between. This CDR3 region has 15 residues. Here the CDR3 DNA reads TGTGCCAGCAGGGTCGGGGCCCTGAACACCGGGGAGCTGTTTTTT. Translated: CASRVGALNTGELFF.

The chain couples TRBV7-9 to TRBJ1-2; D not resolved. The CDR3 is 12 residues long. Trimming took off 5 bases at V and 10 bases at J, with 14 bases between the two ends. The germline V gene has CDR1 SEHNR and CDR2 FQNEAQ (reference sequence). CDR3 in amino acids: CASSPEKRAYTF. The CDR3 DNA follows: TGTGCCAGCAGCCCAGAGAAGAGGGCCTACACCTTC.

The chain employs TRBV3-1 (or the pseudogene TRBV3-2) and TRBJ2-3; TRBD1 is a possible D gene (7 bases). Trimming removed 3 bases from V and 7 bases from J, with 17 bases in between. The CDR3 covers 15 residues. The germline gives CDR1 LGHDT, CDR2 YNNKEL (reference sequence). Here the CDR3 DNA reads TGTGCCAGCAGCCATGGGGGCCAGGGGGGAAATACGCAGTATTTT. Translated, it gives CASSHGGQGGNTQYF.